This T cell receptor (beta chain) was profiled in a study of blood T cell repertoires in COVID-19. Turning to the study itself: The samples span acute and convalescent COVID-19 from the United States, Italy and Spain. PBMCs, B-cell-depleted T cells, or T cells provided the cDNA or gDNA that made up the material.

Germline V gene data show CDR1 as LNHDA and CDR2 as SQIVND (reference sequence). V lost 3 bases, J lost 3 bases, and 15 bases lay in between. The CDR3 is made up of 16 amino acids. Per the original data handling: The assay estimated nucleated cells by amplifying reference gene primers. Only in-frame clones appear in the TCRdb table, and some are missing; sequencing was by immunoSEQ multiplex PCR. For V, J and clone size, that table is used; D and trimming come from the DNA. The repertoire includes about 160,000 clones, roughly 77% of them detected once, and around 9.9% sits in the top ten. The rearrangement links TRBV19 to TRBJ2-1; a weak D match, TRBD1 (6 bases). The clonotype was recovered from a human donor in a cohort sampled during active COVID-19. What was sequenced was peripheral blood. The chain's CDR3 is CASSMPSGAGYNEQFF. The CDR3 DNA is TGTGCCAGTAGTATGCCTTCAGGGGCAGGCTACAATGAGCAGTTCTTC.